This section outlines one T cell receptor (beta chain) sequence together with its context. Both 60 Vbeta primers and 13 Jbeta primers went into the PCR. This table comes from immunoSEQ multiplex PCR, and its TCRdb copy is limited to in-frame clones, with some not included. Here the sample spans hundreds of thousands of clones, 80% to 90% being singletons. The source of the sample is a study of cytomegalovirus exposure and HLA in healthy donors. As for the donors, each was a healthy bone marrow donor. The germline CDR1 and CDR2 sequences are MNHNS and SASEGT. The J segment lost 10 bases and the V segment lost 9 bases, leaving 10 bases of the junction unmatched. The CDR3 consists of 14 residues.

The source material was PBMCs. This sequence originates from a woman between 18 and 29 years old in good health and CMV-seronegative. The rearrangement uses TRBV6-1 and TRBJ2-1; 12 bases agree with TRBD2. Here the CDR3 reads CASLGTSGRREQFF. The CDR3, as DNA: TGTGCCAGTCTCGGGACTAGCGGGCGCCGCGAGCAGTTCTTC.